This T cell receptor (beta chain) derives from a study of T-cell memory formation after mild COVID-19. Study-wide background: TCR clusters were mostly confined to one donor each.

This clonotype was found a few times. Its antigen is still unknown. The germline V gene encodes CDR1 LNHDA and CDR2 SQIVND (reference sequence). V lost 3 bases and J lost 3, with 11 bases in between. This CDR3 spans 14 amino acids. TCRdb independently ran MiXCR on the 5' RACE reads; one entry per CDR3 protein. The sample includes tens of thousands of distinct CDR3 sequences, approximately 12% of them seen just once. Overall study results and limits: A second wave of clones peaked on day 37, and their SARS-CoV-2 specificity went unconfirmed. Later expanders leaned CD4+, whereas day 15 to 85 contracting clones were balanced CD4/CD8. CD8+ contracting clones occupied EMRA, while CD4+ ones occupied mainly CM and EM.

Material: PBMCs or a T cell subset sorted from them (not recorded which). This sequence was found in a young man who had mild COVID-19 (a few samples of this study predate the infection). Cell type and time point are not known. This chain uses TRBV19 with TRBJ1-2, with D perhaps matching TRBD1 (5 bases). Written as DNA, the CDR3 is TGTGCCAGTAGTATCCCAGGGTTTGACTATGGCTACACCTTC. Translating it yields CASSIPGFDYGYTF.